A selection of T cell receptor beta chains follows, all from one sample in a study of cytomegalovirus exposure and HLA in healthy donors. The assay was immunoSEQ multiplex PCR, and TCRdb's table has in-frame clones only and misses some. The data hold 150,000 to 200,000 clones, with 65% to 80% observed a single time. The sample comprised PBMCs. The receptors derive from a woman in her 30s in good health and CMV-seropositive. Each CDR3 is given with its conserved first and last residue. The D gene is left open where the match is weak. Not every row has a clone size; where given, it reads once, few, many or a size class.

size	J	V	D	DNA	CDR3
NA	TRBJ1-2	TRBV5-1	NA	TGCGCCAGCAGCCCGGCTAGTATAGAGACCCTCCTCTATGGCTACACCTTC	CASSPASIETLLYGYTF
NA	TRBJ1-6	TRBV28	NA	TGTGCCAGCAGTTTACAAGGGGTGACTTCACCCCTCCACTTT	CASSLQGVTSPLHF
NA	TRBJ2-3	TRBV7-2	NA	TGTGCCAGCACCACGGGAGATACGCAGTATTTT	CASTTGDTQYF
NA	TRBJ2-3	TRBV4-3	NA	TGCGCCAGCAGCCAAGGAAACCAGGGAAGGTGGACAGATACGCAGTATTTT	CASSQGNQGRWTDTQYF
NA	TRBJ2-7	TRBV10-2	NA	TGCGCCAGCACCGCGGGGTTTGGGACCTACGAGCAGTACTTC	CASTAGFGTYEQYF
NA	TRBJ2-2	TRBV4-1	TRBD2	TGCGCCTCCCGGCGGACTAGGGCCAACACCGGGGAGCTGTTTTTT	CASRRTRANTGELFF
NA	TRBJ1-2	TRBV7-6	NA	TGTGCCAGCAGCTTGTCCACAGAGGGCTATGGCTACACCTTC	CASSLSTEGYGYTF
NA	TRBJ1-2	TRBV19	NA	TGTGCCAGTAGTACGGGTGGAGGGGCCCGGTATGGCTACACCTTC	CASSTGGGARYGYTF
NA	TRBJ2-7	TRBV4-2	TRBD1	TGTGCCAGCAGCCAAGAGGTAGGACAGGGGAGACAGTACTTC	CASSQEVGQGRQYF
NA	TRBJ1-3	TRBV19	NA	TGTGCCAGTAGTATGGGTCGGGGGTCTGGAAACACCATATATTTT	CASSMGRGSGNTIYF
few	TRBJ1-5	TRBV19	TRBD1	TGTGCCAGTAGTATAGCCTCCTCGACAGGGTACGATCAGCCCCAGCATTTT	CASSIASSTGYDQPQHF
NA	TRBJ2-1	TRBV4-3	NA	TGCGCCAGCAGCCAAGTGGGGTCGAGCGGGCGTTACAATGAGCAGTTCTTC	CASSQVGSSGRYNEQFF
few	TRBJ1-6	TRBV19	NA	TGTGCCAGTAGCCTTTCCGGGACTCATAATTCACCCCTCCACTTT	CASSLSGTHNSPLHF
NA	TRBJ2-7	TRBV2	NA	TGTGCCAGCAGTGAAGAGGGCTGGGCAGGGGAGCAGTACTTC	CASSEEGWAGEQYF
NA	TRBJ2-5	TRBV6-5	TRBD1	TGTGCCAGCGGGACCCGGGACAGGGGCCAAGAGACCCAGTACTTC	CASGTRDRGQETQYF
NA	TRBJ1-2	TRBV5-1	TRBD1	TGCGCCAGCAGCCCCGGACAGGGTAACTATGGCTACACCTTC	CASSPGQGNYGYTF
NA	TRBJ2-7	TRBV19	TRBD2	TGTGCCAGTAGCCCCGCCGGGACTAGCGGGGGGGGGTACGAGCAGTACTTC	CASSPAGTSGGGYEQYF
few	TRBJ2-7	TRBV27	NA	TGTGCCAGCAGTTGGCAGGGCTCCTACGAGCAGTACTTC	CASSWQGSYEQYF
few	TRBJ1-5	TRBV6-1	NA	TGTGCCAGCAACCCCGCGGGAGGTAGTCAGCCCCAGCATTTT	CASNPAGGSQPQHF
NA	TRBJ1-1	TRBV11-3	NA	TGTGCCAGCAGTCCCGGACAAGCTGAAGCTTTCTTT	CASSPGQAEAFF
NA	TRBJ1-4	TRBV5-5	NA	TGTGCCAGCAGGCAGAATGAAAAACTGTTTTTT	CASRQNEKLFF
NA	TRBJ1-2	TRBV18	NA	TGTGCCAGCTCTCGTGGACAGACCCAGGGCTACACCTTC	CASSRGQTQGYTF
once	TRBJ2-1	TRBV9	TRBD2	TGTGCCAGCAGCCTCACGGGACTACACAATGAGCAGTTCTTC	CASSLTGLHNEQFF
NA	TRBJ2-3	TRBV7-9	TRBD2	TGTGCCAGCAGCTCTACCACGGGACTAGCGGGGAACACAGATACGCAGTATTTT	CASSSTTGLAGNTDTQYF
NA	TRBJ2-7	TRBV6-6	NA	TGTGCCAGCAGTTACAGGGACTCGACTAAAGAGCAGTACTTC	CASSYRDSTKEQYF